The source of this T cell receptor (beta chain) is a study of T-cell reconstitution after alpha-beta-depleted transplantation in children. This clonotype was picked up many times. Preparation of the TCRbeta library used unique molecular identifiers. One entry per CDR3 protein, called by TCRdb with MiXCR from the PCR reads. Among 230,000 or so distinct CDR3 sequences listed, 9.5% to 15% were seen once. There are 12 residues in the CDR3. Germline loops: CDR1 SQVTM, CDR2 ANQGSEA. V lost 3 bases and J lost 8, with 13 bases in between. J is TRBJ1-2 and V is TRBV29-1; D not certain. This clonotype was sampled from a human donor who donated a stem cell graft to a child with acute lymphoblastic leukemia. The specimen was PBMCs from the stem cell graft donor, collected from the stem cell graft. CDR3 amino acids: CSVEEGSIGYTF. As DNA, the CDR3 is TGCAGCGTTGAGGAGGGATCGATCGGCTACACCTTC. Full variable domain (rest looked up from reference TRBV29-1 and TRBJ1-2): SAVISQKPSRDICQRGTSLTIQCQVDSQVTMMFWYRQQPGQSLTLIATANQGSEATYESGFVIDKFPISRPNLTFSTLTVSNMSPEDSSIYLCSVEEGSIGYTFGSGTRLTVV.